The clone carrying this T cell receptor (beta chain) has a count of ten or more. Antigen: not known. V lost 7 bases to trimming and J lost 3 bases, with 12 bases between them. This CDR3 comprises 14 residues. It was by quantitative 5'-RACE with molecular barcodes that TCR beta libraries were made. One entry per CDR3 protein, called by TCRdb with MiXCR from the 5' RACE reads. The data contain around 140,000 distinct CDR3 sequences, 11% of them singletons. The data stem from a study of CD8 T cells in ankylosing spondylitis. Findings and limits, study-wide: Disease-linked clones were reportedly significantly enriched in matched ankylosing spondylitis synovial fluid. In reactive arthritis synovial fluid and blood, some motif variants had been reported before.

This sequence joins TRBV12-3 or TRBV12-4 and TRBJ2-2; no firm D call. The sample taken for sequencing was blood, either unsorted or a sorted T cell fraction (not recorded which). The receptor's source is a female donor with ankylosing spondylitis or in good health (not recorded which). CDR3 region: CASTSNPYTGELFF. The CDR3 bases are TGTGCCAGCACCTCGAATCCGTACACCGGGGAGCTGTTTTTT.